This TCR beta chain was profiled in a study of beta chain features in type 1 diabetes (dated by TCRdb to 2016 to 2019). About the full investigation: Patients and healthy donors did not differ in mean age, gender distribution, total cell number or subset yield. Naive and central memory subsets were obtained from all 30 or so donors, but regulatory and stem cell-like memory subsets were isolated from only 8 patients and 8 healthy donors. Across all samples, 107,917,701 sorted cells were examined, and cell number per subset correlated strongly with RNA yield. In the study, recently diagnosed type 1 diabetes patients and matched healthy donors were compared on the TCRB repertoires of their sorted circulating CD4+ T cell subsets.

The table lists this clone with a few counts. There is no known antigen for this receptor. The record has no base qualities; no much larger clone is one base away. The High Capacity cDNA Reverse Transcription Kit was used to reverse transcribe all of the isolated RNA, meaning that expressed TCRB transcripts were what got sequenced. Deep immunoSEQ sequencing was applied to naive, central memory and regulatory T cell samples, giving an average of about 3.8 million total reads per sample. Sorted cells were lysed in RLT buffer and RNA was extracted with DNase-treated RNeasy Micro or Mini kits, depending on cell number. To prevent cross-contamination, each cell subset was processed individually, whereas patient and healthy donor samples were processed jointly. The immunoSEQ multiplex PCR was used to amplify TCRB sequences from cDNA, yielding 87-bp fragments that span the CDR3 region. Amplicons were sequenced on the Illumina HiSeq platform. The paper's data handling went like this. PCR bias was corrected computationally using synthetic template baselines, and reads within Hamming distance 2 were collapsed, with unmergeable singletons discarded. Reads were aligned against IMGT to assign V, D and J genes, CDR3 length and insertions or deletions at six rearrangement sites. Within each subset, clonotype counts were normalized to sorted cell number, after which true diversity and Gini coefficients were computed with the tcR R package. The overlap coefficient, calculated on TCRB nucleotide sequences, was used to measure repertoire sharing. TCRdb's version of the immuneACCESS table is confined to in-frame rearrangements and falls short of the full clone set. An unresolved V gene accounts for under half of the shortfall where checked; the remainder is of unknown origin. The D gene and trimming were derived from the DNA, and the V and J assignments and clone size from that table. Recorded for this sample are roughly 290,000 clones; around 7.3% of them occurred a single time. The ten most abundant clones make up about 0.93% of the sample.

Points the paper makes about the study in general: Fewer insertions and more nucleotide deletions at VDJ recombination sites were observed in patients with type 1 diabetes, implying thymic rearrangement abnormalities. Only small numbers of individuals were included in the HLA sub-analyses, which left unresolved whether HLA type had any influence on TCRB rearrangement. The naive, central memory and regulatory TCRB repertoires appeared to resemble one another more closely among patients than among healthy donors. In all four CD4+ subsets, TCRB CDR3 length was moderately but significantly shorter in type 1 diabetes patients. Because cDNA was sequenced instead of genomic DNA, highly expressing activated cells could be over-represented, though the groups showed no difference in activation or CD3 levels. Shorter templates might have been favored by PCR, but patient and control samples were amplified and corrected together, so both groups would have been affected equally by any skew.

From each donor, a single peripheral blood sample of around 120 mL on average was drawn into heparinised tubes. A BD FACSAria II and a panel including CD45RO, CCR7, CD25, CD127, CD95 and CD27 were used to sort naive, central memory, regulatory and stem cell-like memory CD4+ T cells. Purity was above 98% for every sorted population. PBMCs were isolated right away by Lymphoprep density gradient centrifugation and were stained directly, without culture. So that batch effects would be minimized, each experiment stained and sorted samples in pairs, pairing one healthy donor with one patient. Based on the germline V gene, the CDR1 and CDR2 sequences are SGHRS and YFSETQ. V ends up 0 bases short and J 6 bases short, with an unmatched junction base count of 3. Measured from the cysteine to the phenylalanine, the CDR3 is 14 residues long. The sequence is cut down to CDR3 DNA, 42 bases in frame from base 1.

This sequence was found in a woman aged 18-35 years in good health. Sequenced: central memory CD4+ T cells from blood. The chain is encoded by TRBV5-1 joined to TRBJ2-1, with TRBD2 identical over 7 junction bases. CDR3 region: CASSLVAGGNEQFF. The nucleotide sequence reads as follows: TGCGCCAGCAGCTTGGTAGCGGGCGGCAATGAGCAGTTCTTC.